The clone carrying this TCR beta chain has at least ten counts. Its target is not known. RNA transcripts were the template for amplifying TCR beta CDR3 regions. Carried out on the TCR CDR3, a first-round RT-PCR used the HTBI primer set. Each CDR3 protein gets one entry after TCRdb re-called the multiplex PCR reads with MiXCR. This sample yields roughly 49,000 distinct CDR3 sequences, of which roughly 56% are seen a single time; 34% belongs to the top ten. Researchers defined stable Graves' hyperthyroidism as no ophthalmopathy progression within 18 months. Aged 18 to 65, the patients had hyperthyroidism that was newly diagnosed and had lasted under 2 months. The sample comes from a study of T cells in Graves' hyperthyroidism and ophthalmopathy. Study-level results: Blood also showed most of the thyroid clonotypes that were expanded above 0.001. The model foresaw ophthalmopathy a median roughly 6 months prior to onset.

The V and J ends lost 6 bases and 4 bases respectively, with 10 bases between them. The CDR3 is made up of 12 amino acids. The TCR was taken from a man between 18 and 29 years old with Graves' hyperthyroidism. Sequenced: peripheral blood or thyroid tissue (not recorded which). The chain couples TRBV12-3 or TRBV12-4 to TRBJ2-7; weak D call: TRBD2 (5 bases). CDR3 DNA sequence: TGTGCCAGCAGCCGTCCGGGGTACGAGCAGTACTTC. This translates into CASSRPGYEQYF.